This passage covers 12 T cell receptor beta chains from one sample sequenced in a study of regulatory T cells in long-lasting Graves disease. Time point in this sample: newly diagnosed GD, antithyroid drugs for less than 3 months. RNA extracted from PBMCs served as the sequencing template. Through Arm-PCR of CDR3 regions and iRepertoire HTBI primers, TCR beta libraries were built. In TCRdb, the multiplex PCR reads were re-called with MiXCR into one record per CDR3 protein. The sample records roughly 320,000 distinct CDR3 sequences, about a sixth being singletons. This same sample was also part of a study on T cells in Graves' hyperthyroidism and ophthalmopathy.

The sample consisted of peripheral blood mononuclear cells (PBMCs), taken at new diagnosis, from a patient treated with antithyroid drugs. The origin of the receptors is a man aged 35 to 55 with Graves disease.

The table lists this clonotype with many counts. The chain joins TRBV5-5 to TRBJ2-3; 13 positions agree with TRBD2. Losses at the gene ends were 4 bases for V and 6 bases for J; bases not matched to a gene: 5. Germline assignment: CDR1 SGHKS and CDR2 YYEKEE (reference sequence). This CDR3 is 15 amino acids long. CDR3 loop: CASSRGLAGVDTQYF. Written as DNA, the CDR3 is TGTGCCAGCAGCCGAGGACTAGCGGGGGTGGATACGCAGTATTTT.

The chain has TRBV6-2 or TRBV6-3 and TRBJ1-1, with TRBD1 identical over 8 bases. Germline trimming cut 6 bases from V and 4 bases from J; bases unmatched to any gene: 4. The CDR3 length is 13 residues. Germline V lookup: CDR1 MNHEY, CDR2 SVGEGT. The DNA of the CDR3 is TGTGCCAGCAGACGACAGGGGCTCACTGAAGCTTTCTTT. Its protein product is CASRRQGLTEAFF.

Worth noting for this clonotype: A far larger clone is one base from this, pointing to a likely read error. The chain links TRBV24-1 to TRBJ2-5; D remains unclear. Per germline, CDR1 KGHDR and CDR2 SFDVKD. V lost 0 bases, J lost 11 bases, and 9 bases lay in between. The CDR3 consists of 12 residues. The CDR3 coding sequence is TGTGCCACCAGTGATTTGAACAATGAGCAGTACTTC. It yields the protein CATSDLNNEQYF.

CDR3 region: CASSDSPNSPLHF. The CDR3 coding sequence is TGTGCCAGCAGTGACTCCCCGAATTCACCCCTCCACTTT. This chain connects TRBV6-4 to TRBJ1-6; D remains ambiguous. The germline gives CDR1 MRHNA, CDR2 SNTAGT. This CDR3 contains 13 residues. Trimming cost V 0 bases and J 7 bases, with 4 bases left between them.

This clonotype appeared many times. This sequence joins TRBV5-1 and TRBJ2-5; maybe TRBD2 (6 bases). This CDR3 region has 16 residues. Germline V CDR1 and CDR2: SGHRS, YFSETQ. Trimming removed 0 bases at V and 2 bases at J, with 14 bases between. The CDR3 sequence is CASSLVSWGEQETQYF. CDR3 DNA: TGCGCCAGCAGCTTGGTTTCCTGGGGGGAACAAGAGACCCAGTACTTC.

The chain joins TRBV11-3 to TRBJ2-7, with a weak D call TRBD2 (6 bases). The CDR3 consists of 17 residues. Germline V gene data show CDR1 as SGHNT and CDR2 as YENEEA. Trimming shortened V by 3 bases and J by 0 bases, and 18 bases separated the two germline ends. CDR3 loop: CASSLGQTSRSSYEQYF. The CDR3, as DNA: TGTGCCAGCAGCTTGGGCCAAACTAGCCGAAGCTCCTACGAGCAGTACTTC.

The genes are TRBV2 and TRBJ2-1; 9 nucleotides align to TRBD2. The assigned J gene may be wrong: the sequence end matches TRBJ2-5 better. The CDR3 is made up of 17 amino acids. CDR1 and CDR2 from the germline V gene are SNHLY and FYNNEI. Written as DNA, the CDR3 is TGTGCCAGCAGTGATATTTTGCTAGCGGGGCCTCAAGAGACCCAGTACTTC. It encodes CASSDILLAGPQETQYF.

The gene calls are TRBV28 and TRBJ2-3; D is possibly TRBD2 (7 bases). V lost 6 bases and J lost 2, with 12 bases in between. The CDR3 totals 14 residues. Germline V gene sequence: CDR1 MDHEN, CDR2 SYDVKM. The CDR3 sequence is CASRGGPPTDTQYF. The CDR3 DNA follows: TGTGCCAGCAGGGGGGGGCCTCCCACAGATACGCAGTATTTT.

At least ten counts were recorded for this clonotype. The CDR3 region has the DNA TGTGCCAGCAGTTTACAGCCAGGCCCTAACTATGGCTACACCTTC. It translates to CASSLQPGPNYGYTF. The genes are TRBV28 and TRBJ1-2; D is ambiguous. Germline assignment: CDR1 MDHEN and CDR2 SYDVKM. V was pared by 2 bases and J by 0 bases, with 10 bases between. This CDR3 has 15 residues.

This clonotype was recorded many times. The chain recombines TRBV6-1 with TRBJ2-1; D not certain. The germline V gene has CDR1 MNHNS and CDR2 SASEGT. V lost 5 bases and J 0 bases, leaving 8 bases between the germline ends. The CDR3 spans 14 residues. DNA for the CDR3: TGTGCCAGCAGTCCTACCATCTCCTACAATGAGCAGTTCTTC. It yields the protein CASSPTISYNEQFF.

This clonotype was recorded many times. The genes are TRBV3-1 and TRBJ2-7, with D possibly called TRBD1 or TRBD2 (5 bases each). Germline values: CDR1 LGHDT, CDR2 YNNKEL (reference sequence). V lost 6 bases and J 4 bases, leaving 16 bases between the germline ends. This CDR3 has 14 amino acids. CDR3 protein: CASSLNDGTYEQYF. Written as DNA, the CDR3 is TGTGCCAGCAGTCTAAACGACGGGACGTACGAGCAGTACTTC.

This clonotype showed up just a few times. The CDR3 here is CASSVGGAETQYF. CDR3 DNA sequence: TGTGCCAGCAGCGTAGGGGGGGCAGAGACCCAGTACTTC. The chain links TRBV9 to TRBJ2-5, with D perhaps being TRBD1 or TRBD2 (6 bases each). V lost 0 bases and J 4 bases, leaving 7 bases between the germline ends. Looked up from germline, CDR1 is SGDLS and CDR2 is YYNGEE. This CDR3 is 13 amino acids long.